This entry concerns a single TCR beta chain. In this sample, this clonotype turned up many times. Its antigen has not been determined. One base away there is no much larger clone; base qualities are not given. These data belong to a study of identical twins (TCRdb year 2016). About the study as a whole: The study deep-sequenced TCR alpha and beta repertoires from monozygotic twins, unrelated adults of various ages and cord blood to test whether fetal clonotypes persist. Replicate twin experiments were performed at different times using different library preparation protocols to rule out contamination.

Results and caveats for the whole study, not just this receptor: Invariant T cells such as MAIT and iNKT could partly confound zero-insertion analyses, though diverse VJ usage argued against this for most clonotypes. Conclusions relied on cross-sectional statistical analysis, since the same donors could not be followed over many years. Compared with coincidental sharing between unrelated individuals, out-of-frame TCR alpha sequences shared between twins showed an excess of sequences with low generation probability. Abundant cord blood beta clonotypes had fewer insertions, young adult naive repertoires showed a similar but weaker trend, and memory repertoires showed no such trend. In monozygotic twins, recombination models systematically underestimated out-of-frame TCR alpha sharing, but the models matched the sharing seen between unrelated individuals. The excess sharing between twins in beta out-of-frame sequences was weaker because fewer shared sequences reduced the signal-to-noise ratio.

Only healthy Caucasian donors were included. The twin cohort comprised three pairs of female monozygotic twins, all aged roughly 18 to 30 years. Positive isolation kits from Invitrogen were used to isolate CD4+ and CD8+ T cell populations. The library relied on 5' RACE. TCRdb names Illumina HiSeq 2000 as the instrument used. A universal primer binding site was introduced by template switching, and a unique molecular identifier was present in the final cDNA, enabling accurate counting of TCR cDNA molecules. Specific primers in the conserved constant-segment region were used to synthesize first-strand cDNA for the TCR alpha and beta chains. To control for contamination, each cDNA library was double barcoded with a SMART-Mk sample barcode plus Illumina barcodes. TruSeq adapter sequences along with Illumina sample barcodes were introduced in two successive PCR steps. The Illumina HiSeq platform was used with custom primers to sequence TCR alpha and beta cDNA libraries. The source study handled its data this way. Unique molecular identifiers were extracted from raw reads with MiGEC, and CDR3 positions were determined with MiXCR. For each individual, recombination models were inferred using an EM algorithm with the repgenHMM and IGoR tools. Shared clonotype analysis was performed with the tcR package in R, normalizing sharing by the product of cloneset sizes. Out-of-frame nonproductive sequences were analyzed to study raw recombination free of thymic and clonal selection effects. The raw public reads went through TCRdb reprocessing: fastp at Q25, MiXCR clone calling, in-frame beta chains kept. Under each unique CDR3 protein, matching rows form one entry showing the most common genes and DNA. V and J calls and clone size were set by TCRdb, not the authors. The sample profile shows roughly 280,000 distinct CDR3 sequences; roughly 9% of them were found once. The top ten clones comprise roughly 6.8% of the sample.

These sequences were also reported in another study, on yellow fever vaccine responses in identical twins. Looking at the second paper: According to the authors, in identical twins the way T cells responded to vaccination appeared partly convergent and partly personalized. In identical twins, the study followed T cell clones that responded to the vaccine with precision.

This sequence originates from a woman aged 18 to 35 in good health. The sequenced material came from CD8+ T cells sorted from blood.

The base sequence is TGTGCCAGCAGCCCCGACAGGGGGAATGGCGGGGAGCTGTTTTTT. Protein translation: CASSPDRGNGGELFF. The rearranged segments are TRBV7-2 and TRBJ2-2, and TRBD1 matches 9 of the central bases. The germline V gene specifies SGHTA as CDR1 and FQGNSA as CDR2. The CDR3 measures 15 amino acids from cysteine to phenylalanine. The DNA shown is the 45-base CDR3, in frame from base 1. Relative to germline, V is missing 5 bases and J is missing 7 bases, with 8 bases of the junction outside any gene match.